This T cell receptor (beta chain) was documented in a study of T cells in Graves' hyperthyroidism and ophthalmopathy. This clonotype has at least ten counts. V dropped 2 bases and J dropped 2; count of bases not matched to a gene: 11. Germline CDR1 and CDR2: ENHRY and SYGVKD. This CDR3 comprises 18 residues. The investigators amplified TCR beta CDR3 regions from RNA transcripts. When the TCR CDR3 underwent first-round RT-PCR, the HTBI primer set was used. Each CDR3 protein is one row after TCRdb ran MiXCR on the multiplex PCR reads. The profile shows just over 550,000 distinct CDR3 sequences, about half of them singletons.

The receptor's source is a woman aged 18-30 years with Graves' hyperthyroidism. The chain couples TRBV10-3 to TRBJ1-2; 10 nucleotides line up with TRBD1. Material: peripheral blood or thyroid tissue (not recorded which). DNA of the CDR3: TGTGCCATCAGTGAGGACAGGGGGCTTGGAAAGGTCAACTATGGCTACACCTTC. Translation gives CAISEDRGLGKVNYGYTF.